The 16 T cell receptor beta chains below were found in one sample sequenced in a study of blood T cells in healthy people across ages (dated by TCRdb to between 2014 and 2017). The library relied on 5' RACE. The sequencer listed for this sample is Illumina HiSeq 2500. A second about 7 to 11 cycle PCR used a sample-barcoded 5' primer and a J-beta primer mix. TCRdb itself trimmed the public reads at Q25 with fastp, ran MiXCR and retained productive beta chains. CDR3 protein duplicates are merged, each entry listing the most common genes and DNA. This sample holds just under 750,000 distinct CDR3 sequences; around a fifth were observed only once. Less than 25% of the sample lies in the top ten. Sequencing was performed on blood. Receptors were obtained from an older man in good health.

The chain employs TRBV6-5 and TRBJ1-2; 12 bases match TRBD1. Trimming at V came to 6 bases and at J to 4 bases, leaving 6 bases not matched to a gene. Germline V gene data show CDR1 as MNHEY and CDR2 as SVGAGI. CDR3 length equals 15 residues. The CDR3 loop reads CASRGTGGLSYGYTF. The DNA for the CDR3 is TGTGCCAGCAGAGGGACAGGGGGCCTTAGCTATGGCTACACCTTC.

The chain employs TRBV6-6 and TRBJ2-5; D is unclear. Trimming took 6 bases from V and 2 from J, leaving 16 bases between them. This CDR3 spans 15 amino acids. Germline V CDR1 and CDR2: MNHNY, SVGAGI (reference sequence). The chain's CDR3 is CASRHSPSGQETQYF. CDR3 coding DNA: TGTGCCAGCAGGCACAGTCCTAGTGGACAAGAGACCCAGTACTTC.

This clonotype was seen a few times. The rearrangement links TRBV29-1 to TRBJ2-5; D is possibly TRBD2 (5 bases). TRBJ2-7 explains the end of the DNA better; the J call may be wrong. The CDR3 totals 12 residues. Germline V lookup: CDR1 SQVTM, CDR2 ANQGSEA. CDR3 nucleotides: TGCAGCGCCTTGGACCCGGGGTACGAGCAGTACGTC. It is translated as CSALDPGYEQYV.

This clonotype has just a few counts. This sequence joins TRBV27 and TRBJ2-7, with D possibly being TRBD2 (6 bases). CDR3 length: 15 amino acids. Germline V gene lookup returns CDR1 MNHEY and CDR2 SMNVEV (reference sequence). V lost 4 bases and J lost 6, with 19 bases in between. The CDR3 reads CASSSLPPRGGEQYV. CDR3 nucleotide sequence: TGTGCCAGCAGTTCACTCCCCCCACGGGGAGGCGAGCAGTACGTC.

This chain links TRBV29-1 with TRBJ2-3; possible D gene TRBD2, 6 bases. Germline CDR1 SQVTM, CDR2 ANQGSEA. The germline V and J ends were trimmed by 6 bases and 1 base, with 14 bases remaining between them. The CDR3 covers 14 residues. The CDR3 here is CSVERSSGTDTQYF. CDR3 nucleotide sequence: TGCAGCGTGGAACGGTCTAGCGGCACAGATACGCAGTATTTT.

CDR3 amino acids: CASSFGTGSYEQYF. The CDR3, as DNA: TGTGCCAGCAGCTTTGGGACAGGGTCCTACGAGCAGTACTTC. The gene calls are TRBV5-6 and TRBJ2-7, with TRBD1 matching 9 bases. This CDR3 is built from 14 residues. In germline, CDR1 is SGHDT, CDR2 YYEEEE. The V and J ends lost 2 bases and 1 base, in that order; junction bases with no gene match: 1.

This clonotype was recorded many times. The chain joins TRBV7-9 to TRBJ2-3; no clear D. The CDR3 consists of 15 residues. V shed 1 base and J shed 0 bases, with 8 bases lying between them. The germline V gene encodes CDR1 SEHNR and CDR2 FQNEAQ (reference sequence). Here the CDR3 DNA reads TGTGCCAGCAGCTTAGATCGCGGCAGCACAGATACGCAGTATTTT. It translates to CASSLDRGSTDTQYF.

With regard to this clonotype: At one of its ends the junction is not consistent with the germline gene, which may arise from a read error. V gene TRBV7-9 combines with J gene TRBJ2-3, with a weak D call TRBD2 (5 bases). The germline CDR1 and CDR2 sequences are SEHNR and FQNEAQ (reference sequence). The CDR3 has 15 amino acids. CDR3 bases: TGTTCCAGCAGCCGACGGAGTACTAGTACAGATACGCAGTATTTT. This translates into CSSSRRSTSTDTQYF.

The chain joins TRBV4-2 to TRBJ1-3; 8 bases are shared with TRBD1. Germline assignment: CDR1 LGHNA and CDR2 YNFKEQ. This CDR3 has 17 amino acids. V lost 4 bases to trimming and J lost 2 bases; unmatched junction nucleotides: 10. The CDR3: CASSPVSQGATGNTIYF. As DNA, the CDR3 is TGTGCCAGCAGCCCCGTTAGTCAGGGGGCGACTGGAAACACCATATATTTT.

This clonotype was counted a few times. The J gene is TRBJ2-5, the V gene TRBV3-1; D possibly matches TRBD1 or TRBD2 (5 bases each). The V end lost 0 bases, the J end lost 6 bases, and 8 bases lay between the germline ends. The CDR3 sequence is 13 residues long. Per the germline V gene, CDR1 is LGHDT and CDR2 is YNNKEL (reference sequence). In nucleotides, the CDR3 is TGTGCCAGCAGCCAAGATTGGGGGAAGACCCAGTACTTC. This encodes CASSQDWGKTQYF.

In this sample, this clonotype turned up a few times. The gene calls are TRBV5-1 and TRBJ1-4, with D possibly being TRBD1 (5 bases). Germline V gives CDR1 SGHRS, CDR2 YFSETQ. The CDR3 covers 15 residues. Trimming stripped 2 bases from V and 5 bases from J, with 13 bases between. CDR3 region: CASSFSAGLNEKLFF. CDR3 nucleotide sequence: TGCGCCAGCAGCTTTTCGGCAGGGCTCAATGAAAAACTGTTTTTT.

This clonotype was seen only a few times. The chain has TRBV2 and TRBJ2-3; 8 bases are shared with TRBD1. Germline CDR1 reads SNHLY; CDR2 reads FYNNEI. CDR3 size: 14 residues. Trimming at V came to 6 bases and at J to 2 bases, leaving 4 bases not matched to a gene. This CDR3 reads CASRRRGLTDTQYF. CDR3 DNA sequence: TGTGCCAGCAGACGCAGGGGGCTCACAGATACGCAGTATTTT.

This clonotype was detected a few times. This CDR3 is CSARSDSYGYTF. The CDR3 nucleotides read TGCAGTGCTAGGTCAGACAGCTATGGCTACACCTTC. The genes are TRBV20-1 and TRBJ1-2; the D gene is possibly TRBD1 (5 bases). The CDR3 runs 12 residues. Between the trimmed V and J ends, which lost 3 bases and 4 bases, there was a span of 9 bases. The germline gives CDR1 DFQATT, CDR2 SNEGSKA (reference sequence).

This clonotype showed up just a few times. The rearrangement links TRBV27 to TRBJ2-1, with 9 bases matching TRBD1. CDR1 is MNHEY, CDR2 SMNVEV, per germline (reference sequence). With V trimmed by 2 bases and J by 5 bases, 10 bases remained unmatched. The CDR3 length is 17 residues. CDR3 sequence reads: CASSLKRDRDGDNEQFF. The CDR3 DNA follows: TGTGCCAGCAGTTTAAAGCGGGACAGGGATGGAGACAATGAGCAGTTCTTC.

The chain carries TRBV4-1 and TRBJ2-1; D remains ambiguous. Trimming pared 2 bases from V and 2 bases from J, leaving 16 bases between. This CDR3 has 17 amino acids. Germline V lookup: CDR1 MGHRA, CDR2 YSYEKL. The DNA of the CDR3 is TGCGCCAGCAGCCAACCTCTAGTAGGTACCACCTACAATGAGCAGTTCTTC. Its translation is CASSQPLVGTTYNEQFF.

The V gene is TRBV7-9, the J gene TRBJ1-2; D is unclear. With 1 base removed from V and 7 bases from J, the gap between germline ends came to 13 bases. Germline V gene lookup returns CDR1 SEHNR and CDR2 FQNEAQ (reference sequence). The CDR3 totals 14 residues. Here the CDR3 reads CASSLVVAGPGYTF. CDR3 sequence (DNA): TGTGCCAGCAGCTTAGTAGTGGCAGGCCCTGGCTACACCTTC.